This TCR beta chain was sequenced in a study of blood T cells in healthy people across ages. With a J-beta primer mix and a sample-barcoded 5' primer, a second PCR ran about 7 to 12 cycles. Each of the cDNA molecules was tagged by a template-switch adaptor with 12 random nucleotides. TCRdb used MiXCR to reprocess the 5' RACE reads, holding one entry per CDR3 protein. The data show roughly 1.9 million distinct CDR3 sequences, with about 39% seen just once and 20% to 25% held by the top ten. From germline, CDR1 is SGHTA and CDR2 FQGNSA. Trimming cost V 5 bases and J 7 bases, with 12 bases left between them. The CDR3 has 13 residues. No fewer than 5.5 micrograms of total RNA were isolated from every sample.

The specimen was blood. The TCR sequence derives from a human donor in good health. J is TRBJ2-4 and V is TRBV7-2; a possible D gene is TRBD1 (6 bases). CDR3 sequence: CASSLNRVNIQYF. The CDR3 bases are TGTGCCAGCAGCCTTAACAGGGTCAACATTCAGTACTTC.